These 19 T cell receptor beta chains were sequenced from one sample in a study of post-analysis software for immune sequencing data. Antigen specificity for these receptors is unknown. Unique molecular identifiers were carried by the TCR beta cDNA libraries. TCRdb recomputed calls from the PCR reads with MiXCR, one row per CDR3 protein. This sample yields 150,000 to 200,000 distinct CDR3 sequences, of which over 25% are seen a single time; approximately 1.5% belongs to the top ten. Study findings and constraints: Controls showed lower frequencies than patients for five or six TRBV segments, and TRBV5-6, TRBV5-1 and TRBV20-1 were among these.

The sample was blood. All receptors derive from a girl aged 10-17 years with multiple sclerosis.

This clonotype was seen ten or more times. The V gene is TRBV5-1, the J gene TRBJ2-3, with D hard to call. This CDR3 spans 14 amino acids. Trimming shortened V by 0 bases and J by 2 bases, and 7 bases separated the two germline ends. Germline V gene lookup returns CDR1 SGHRS and CDR2 YFSETQ. The CDR3 protein is CASSLDKPTDTQYF. In nucleotides, the CDR3 is TGCGCCAGCAGCTTGGACAAGCCCACAGATACGCAGTATTTT.

This clonotype came up a few times. The chain is built from TRBV27 and TRBJ1-2, with 8 bases lining up with TRBD1. Germline V gene data show CDR1 as MNHEY and CDR2 as SMNVEV (reference sequence). The CDR3 runs to 14 residues. V was pared by 5 bases and J by 7 bases, with 9 bases of the junction left unmatched. In DNA form, the CDR3 reads TGTGCCAGCAGTCTGACAGGGGTGTCTCTTGGCTACACCTTC. Translation: CASSLTGVSLGYTF.

Notes on this clonotype: A much larger clone differs from this one at a single base, so this may be a read error. This chain joins TRBV4-1 and TRBJ2-1; the D gene is possibly TRBD1 (5 bases). The CDR3 extends over 17 amino acids. Germline lookup yields CDR1 MGHRA and CDR2 YSYEKL. The V gene lost 2 bases and the J gene lost 6 bases, with 20 bases spanning the gap. CDR3 amino acids: CASSQPGRDRDRNEQFF. CDR3 coding DNA: TGCGCCAGCAGCCAACCTGGCCGAGACAGAGACCGCAATGAGCAGTTCTTC.

V and J are TRBV7-2 and TRBJ2-5; D possibly uses TRBD1 or TRBD2 (5 bases each). Germline assignment: CDR1 SGHTA and CDR2 FQGNSA. The CDR3 length is 14 residues. Trimming took 5 bases from V and 5 from J, leaving 15 bases between them. This CDR3 reads CASSDPGRRETQYF. CDR3 coding DNA: TGTGCCAGCAGCGACCCGGGACGCCGGGAGACCCAGTACTTC.

In this sample, this clonotype turned up many times. The gene calls are TRBV11-2 and TRBJ2-5; D not resolved. The CDR3 is 12 amino acids. Deletions cut 6 bases from V and 5 bases from J, with 10 bases between. The germline V gene has CDR1 SGHAT and CDR2 FQNNGV. CDR3 DNA: TGTGCCAGCAGTCTAGGATGGGAGACCCAGTACTTC. As protein: CASSLGWETQYF.

As to this clonotype: With a much larger clone just one base away, this may be a read error. The V gene is TRBV29-1, the J gene TRBJ2-3, with TRBD1 matching 8 bases. Germline V CDR1 and CDR2: SQVTM, ANQGSEA. CDR3 length: 13 residues. V trimming: 3 bases; J trimming: 6 bases; junction bases outside the gene matches: 5. The CDR3 loop is CSVEGQEADTQYF. The CDR3 DNA sequence: TGCAGCGTTGAGGGACAGGAAGCGGATACGCAGTATTTT.

This clonotype was recorded many times. This chain links TRBV5-6 with TRBJ2-1, with 7 nucleotides matching TRBD2. The V segment lost 0 bases and the J segment 8 bases; nucleotides outside the gene matches: 5. This CDR3 is 14 amino acids long. Germline CDR1 and CDR2: SGHDT and YYEEEE. The CDR3: CASSLGGSGDEQFF. The CDR3 nucleotides are TGTGCCAGCAGCTTGGGCGGGAGTGGGGATGAGCAGTTCTTC.

This clonotype occurred a few times. This chain links TRBV7-9 with TRBJ2-7; either TRBD1 or TRBD2 may fit D (5 bases each). Germline CDR1 reads SEHNR; CDR2 reads FQNEAQ (reference sequence). This CDR3 spans 16 amino acids. Trimming shortened V by 5 bases and J by 3 bases, and 20 bases separated the two germline ends. CDR3: CASSPKVGTSHYEQYF. In DNA, the CDR3 is TGTGCCAGCAGCCCGAAGGTGGGGACCTCACACTACGAGCAGTACTTC.

With respect to this clonotype: Since a much larger clone is just one base distant, this may be a read error. The V gene is TRBV7-9, the J gene TRBJ1-4, with a possible D match to TRBD1 (6 bases). The CDR3 covers 16 residues. Germline loops: CDR1 SEHNR, CDR2 FQNEAQ (reference sequence). The DNA of the CDR3 is TGTGTCAGCAGCTCCGGACAGCCGTCAACTAATGAAAAACTGTTTTTT. This gives the protein CVSSSGQPSTNEKLFF. The whole variable domain, filled in from reference TRBV7-9 and TRBJ1-4, reads DTGVSQNPRHKITKRGQNVTFRCDPISEHNRLYWYRQTLGQGPEFLTYFQNEAQLEKSRLLSDRFSAERPKGSFSTLEIQRTEQGDSAMYLCVSSSGQPSTNEKLFFGSGTQLSVL.

This clonotype was detected many times. The chain recombines TRBV7-6 with TRBJ2-3; no firm D call. Germline V gene data show CDR1 as SGHVS and CDR2 as FNYEAQ. V gave up 0 bases and J gave up 2 bases, with 9 bases separating them. This CDR3 is built from 15 residues. The DNA for the CDR3 is TGTGCCAGCAGCTTAGCGGCCTTGATCACAGATACGCAGTATTTT. It yields the protein CASSLAALITDTQYF.

The chain couples TRBV5-6 to TRBJ2-7, with D unclear. The CDR3 extends over 13 amino acids. Germline-derived CDR1 and CDR2 are SGHDT and YYEEEE. Deletions cut 2 bases from V and 1 base from J, with 7 bases between. The CDR3 DNA is TGTGCCAGCAGCTTAAGACCTTCCTACGAGCAGTACTTC. It encodes CASSLRPSYEQYF.

This clonotype has only one observation. With a much larger clone just one base away, this may be a read error. This chain joins TRBV30 and TRBJ2-5, with D possibly matching TRBD2 (5 bases). The J call may be wrong; the DNA end is better matched by TRBJ2-7. CDR3 length: 12 residues. Germline lookup yields CDR1 GTSNPN and CDR2 SVGIG (reference sequence). This CDR3 reads CAWSRAGYEQYF. Written as DNA, the CDR3 is TGTGCCTGGAGTCGGGCGGGCTACGAGCAGTACTTC.

V is TRBV4-3 and J is TRBJ1-1; D is possibly TRBD1 (6 bases). Trimming cost V 0 bases and J 0 bases, with 8 bases left between them. Germline loops: CDR1 LGHNA, CDR2 YSLEER. The CDR3 covers 15 residues. CDR3 nucleotide sequence: TGCGCCAGCAGCCAAGAGGAGGGGGTGAACACTGAAGCTTTCTTT. Encoded protein: CASSQEEGVNTEAFF.

The chain joins TRBV28 to TRBJ2-1; TRBD1 is a possible D gene (5 bases). With the DNA end fitting TRBJ2-7 better, the J assignment may be wrong. CDR3 length: 15 residues. The germline V gene encodes CDR1 MDHEN and CDR2 SYDVKM. CDR3 DNA: TGTGCCAGCAGTTTAGTCCAGGGTGTCTACAATGAGCAGTACTTC. This encodes CASSLVQGVYNEQYF.

This clonotype was observed a few times. The genes are TRBV7-8 and TRBJ1-2; the D gene is possibly TRBD1 (5 bases). V was pared by 5 bases and J by 0 bases, with 13 bases between. Germline CDR1 is SGHVS and CDR2 is FQNEAQ. This CDR3 spans 15 amino acids. The CDR3 loop is CASSRNQGANYGYTF. The DNA of the CDR3 is TGTGCCAGCAGCCGAAACCAGGGAGCTAACTATGGCTACACCTTC.

On this clonotype itself: One end of the junction does not line up with germline, which may come from a read error. The chain links TRBV6-4 to TRBJ2-1; TRBD2 might be the D (5 bases). The CDR3 is made up of 14 amino acids. Germline V gives CDR1 MRHNA, CDR2 SNTAGT. The CDR3 coding sequence is TGTGCCACGGGAAGCGGCCCGGAAGGCAATGAGCGGTTCTTC. Its protein is CATGSGPEGNERFF.

The chain has TRBV6-1 and TRBJ2-3; unclear D gene. CDR1 and CDR2 from the germline V gene are MNHNS and SASEGT. The CDR3 has 13 residues. V lost 4 bases and J lost 4, with 9 bases in between. CDR3 in amino acids: CASSAIDPDTQYF. CDR3 sequence (DNA): TGTGCCAGCAGTGCGATCGACCCAGATACGCAGTATTTT.

This chain uses TRBV10-1 with TRBJ2-7, with D perhaps TRBD2 (5 bases). Germline CDR1 is WNHNN and CDR2 is SYGVQD (reference sequence). The length of the CDR3 is 11 residues. In DNA, the CDR3 is TGCGCTGGAGGTGGGCCCTACGAGCAGTACTTC. Translation gives CAGGGPYEQYF.

The chain joins TRBV24-1 to TRBJ1-1; 10 bases align to TRBD1. Germline CDR1 is KGHDR and CDR2 is SFDVKD. The CDR3 runs 19 residues. V lost 3 bases, J lost 0 bases, and 12 bases stayed unmatched. The CDR3 coding sequence is TGTGCCACCAGTGATGCCTTATCCGGGACAGGGGCCTTGAACACTGAAGCTTTCTTT. Its translation is CATSDALSGTGALNTEAFF.